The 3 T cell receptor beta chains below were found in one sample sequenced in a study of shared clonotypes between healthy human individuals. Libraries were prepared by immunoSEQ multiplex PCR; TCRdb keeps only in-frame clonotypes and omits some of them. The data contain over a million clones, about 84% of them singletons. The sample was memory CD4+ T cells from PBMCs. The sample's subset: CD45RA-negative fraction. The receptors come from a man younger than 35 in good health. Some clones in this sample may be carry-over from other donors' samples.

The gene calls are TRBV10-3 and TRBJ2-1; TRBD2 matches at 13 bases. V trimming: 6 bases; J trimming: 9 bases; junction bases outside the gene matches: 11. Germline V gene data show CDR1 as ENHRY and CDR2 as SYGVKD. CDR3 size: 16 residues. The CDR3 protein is CAIRGLAGEGWGEQFF. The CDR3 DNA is TGTGCCATCAGAGGACTAGCGGGAGAGGGTTGGGGTGAGCAGTTCTTC.

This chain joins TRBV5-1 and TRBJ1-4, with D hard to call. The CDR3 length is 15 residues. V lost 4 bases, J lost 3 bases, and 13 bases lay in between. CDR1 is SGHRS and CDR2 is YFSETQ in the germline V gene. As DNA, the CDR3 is TGCGCCAGCAGCCCGCTACCGGCCTCTAATGAAAAACTGTTTTTT. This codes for CASSPLPASNEKLFF.

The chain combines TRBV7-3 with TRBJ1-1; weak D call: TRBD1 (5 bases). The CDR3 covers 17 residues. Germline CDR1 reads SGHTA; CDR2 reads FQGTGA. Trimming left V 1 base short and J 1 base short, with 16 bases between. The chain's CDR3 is CASSLNRPGRGNTEAFF. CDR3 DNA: TGTGCCAGCAGCTTAAACCGTCCGGGGCGCGGGAACACTGAAGCTTTCTTT.